Listed below are T cell receptor beta chains from one sample, sequenced in a study of T cell responses to AZD1222 COVID-19 vaccine. Clones were read by immunoSEQ multiplex PCR, and TCRdb kept only the in-frame ones, dropping some. The sample shows roughly 80,000 clones, 90% of them seen only once. The sequenced sample was peripheral blood, obtained 28 days after the second AZD1222 dose. The receptor source for this set is an adult who received the AZD1222 COVID-19 vaccine. Both conserved end residues are part of each CDR3. D genes are given only for firm matches. Not every row has a clone size; where given, it reads once, few, many or a size class.

size,V,J,D,DNA,CDR3
NA,TRBV3-1/TRBV3-2,TRBJ1-2,TRBD1,TGTGCCAGCAGCCAGTTTTCCGGGACAGGTTATGGCTACACCTTC,CASSQFSGTGYGYTF
NA,TRBV5-5,TRBJ1-1,TRBD1,TGTGCCAGCAGCGGGACAGGTGTGAGGAACACTGAAGCTTTCTTT,CASSGTGVRNTEAFF
NA,TRBV24-1,TRBJ2-7,TRBD2,TGTGCCACCAGTGGGGGACTAGCGGGAGACGAGCAGTACTTC,CATSGGLAGDEQYF
NA,TRBV6-1,TRBJ2-5,NA,TGTGCCAGCGGCAAAATTCAGGGGAGGCAAGAGACCCAGTACTTC,CASGKIQGRQETQYF
NA,TRBV9,TRBJ1-2,NA,TGTGCCAGCAGCTCCGGGGGGGCCTGGGACTATGGCTACACCTTC,CASSSGGAWDYGYTF
NA,TRBV24-1,TRBJ2-1,TRBD2,TGTGCCACCCACGGCGGGGGGGCAAGGGATGAGCAGTTCTTC,CATHGGGARDEQFF
NA,TRBV29-1,TRBJ2-7,TRBD2,TGCAGCGCAGGGGAGGGGACTAGCGGGAGAAGCAACGAGCAGTACTTC,CSAGEGTSGRSNEQYF
NA,TRBV7-3,TRBJ1-2,NA,TGTGCCAGCAGCCCTAACAATGGCTATGGCTACACCTTC,CASSPNNGYGYTF
NA,TRBV7-2,TRBJ2-7,TRBD1,TGTGCCAGCAGCTCTGCCCGGGACAGGGCCTACGAGCAGTACTTC,CASSSARDRAYEQYF
few,TRBV15,TRBJ2-3,TRBD2,TGTGCCACCAGCAGGCCGGGGGGGGCGCAGGGTCATACGCAGTATTTT,CATSRPGGAQGHTQYF
NA,TRBV18,TRBJ1-6,NA,TGTGCCAGCTCACCACGGTCGGATTCACCCCTCCACTTT,CASSPRSDSPLHF
NA,TRBV11-3,TRBJ1-1,NA,TGTGCCAGCAGCCAGGTCCGGGGCACTGAAGCTTTCTTT,CASSQVRGTEAFF
NA,TRBV2,TRBJ2-3,NA,TGTGCCAGCAGTGTCAGTAGGGGGTCAGATACGCAGTATTTT,CASSVSRGSDTQYF
once,TRBV11-2,TRBJ1-3,TRBD1,TGTGCCAGCAGCTTTCACAGGGGAGACTACTCTGGAAACACCATATATTTT,CASSFHRGDYSGNTIYF
NA,TRBV6-6,TRBJ1-2,NA,TGTGCCAGCAGTAACTTCGATGGGGGCTTCTATGGCTACACCTTC,CASSNFDGGFYGYTF
once,TRBV12-3/TRBV12-4,TRBJ1-4,NA,TGTGCCAGCAGTTTAGGCCGATGGAAACTGTTTTTT,CASSLGRWKLFF
NA,TRBV27,TRBJ1-6,NA,TGTGCCAGCAGTTTATCGGGCCACTCCAGCTCCTATAATTCACCCCTCCACTTT,CASSLSGHSSSYNSPLHF
NA,TRBV6-5,TRBJ1-2,TRBD1,TGTGCCAGCAGACCCGGACAGGGACCATATGGCTACACCTTC,CASRPGQGPYGYTF
NA,TRBV29-1,TRBJ1-1,NA,TGCAGCGGGCGCGGGGCATCTGAAGCTTTCTTT,CSGRGASEAFF
NA,TRBV24-1,TRBJ1-5,NA,TGTGCCACCAGTGATCCTGCAGAGTATAGCAATCAGCCCCAGCATTTT,CATSDPAEYSNQPQHF
NA,TRBV10-3,TRBJ1-2,NA,TGTGCCATCAGTGATGCAGATACCTATGGCTACACCTTC,CAISDADTYGYTF
NA,TRBV6-5,TRBJ2-5,NA,TGTGCCAGCAGTATCGACAGCGAGGAGACCCAGTACTTC,CASSIDSEETQYF
NA,TRBV6-4,TRBJ1-2,NA,TGTGCCAGCAGTGACTCGGGGTTTGGCTACACCTTC,CASSDSGFGYTF
NA,TRBV28,TRBJ2-7,NA,TGTGCCAGCCGGGGAGCCTACGAGCAGTACTTC,CASRGAYEQYF
NA,TRBV11-2,TRBJ1-2,NA,TGTGCCAGCAGCCCTGGGACAAGGTCCACCTATGGGGGCTACACCTTC,CASSPGTRSTYGGYTF
NA,TRBV6-5,TRBJ2-2,NA,TGTGCCAGCCTTAGCGGGAACACCGGGGAGCTGTTTTTT,CASLSGNTGELFF
NA,TRBV7-8,TRBJ2-3,NA,TGTGCCAGCAGCGTACGGGGGCTCGAAACTTCAGATACGCAGTATTTT,CASSVRGLETSDTQYF
NA,TRBV9,TRBJ1-1,TRBD1,TGTGCCAGCAGCGTGGGGGGACAGCTAGAGAACACTGAAGCTTTCTTT,CASSVGGQLENTEAFF
NA,TRBV29-1,TRBJ1-1,NA,TGCAGCGTGCCGCTCGGTGTTGGGAGCACTGAAGCTTTCTTT,CSVPLGVGSTEAFF
NA,TRBV27,TRBJ1-1,NA,TGTGCCAGCAGTCCTCGACAGCACACTGAAGCTTTCTTT,CASSPRQHTEAFF
once,TRBV5-5,TRBJ2-3,NA,TGTGCCAGCAGCTTTGCCACCCCAGATACGCAGTATTTT,CASSFATPDTQYF
NA,TRBV6-1,TRBJ1-4,NA,TGTGCCAGCAGCCCGACAGTACCTAATGAAAAACTGTTTTTT,CASSPTVPNEKLFF
NA,TRBV29-1,TRBJ1-2,NA,TGCAGCGTGCCCTGGGGCTTCTATGGCTACACCTTC,CSVPWGFYGYTF
NA,TRBV12-3/TRBV12-4,TRBJ1-1,NA,TGTGCCAGCAACCCGCGGTCTCACACTGAAGCTTTCTTT,CASNPRSHTEAFF
NA,TRBV6-2/TRBV6-3,TRBJ1-1,NA,TGTGCCAGCAGTTCAACAGGGACCACTGAAGCTTTCTTT,CASSSTGTTEAFF
NA,TRBV6-6,TRBJ2-7,NA,TGTGCCAGCAGGGGGCTCGAGCGTTACTACGAGCAGTACTTC,CASRGLERYYEQYF
NA,TRBV10-3,TRBJ2-2,NA,TGTGCCATCAGTGGGCGGGTGAGCCCCGGGGAGCTGTTTTTT,CAISGRVSPGELFF
NA,TRBV12-3/TRBV12-4,TRBJ1-2,NA,TGTGCCAGCAGTTTCAAGCAGGGATATGGCTACACCTTC,CASSFKQGYGYTF
NA,TRBV7-2,TRBJ2-2,NA,TGTGCCAGCAGCTTAGTCAGGGGAAACGGGGAGCTGTTTTTT,CASSLVRGNGELFF